These 13 T cell receptor beta chains were sequenced from one sample in a study of blood T cell repertoires in COVID-19. Assay used: immunoSEQ multiplex PCR; TCRdb lists only in-frame clones, some missing. The sample yields under 250,000 clones, 82% seen once. The material sequenced was PBMCs or T cells enriched from blood (not recorded which). The origin of the receptors is a woman aged 55-70 years who had recovered from COVID-19.

The chain carries TRBV10-3 and TRBJ2-7; no firm D call. In germline, CDR1 is ENHRY, CDR2 SYGVKD. This CDR3 comprises 12 residues. Trimming cost V 0 bases and J 5 bases, with 5 bases left between them. The CDR3 nucleotides are TGTGCCATCAGTGAGTCCCGGGACGAGCAGTACTTC. Amino acid sequence: CAISESRDEQYF.

CDR3 coding DNA: TGTGCCAGCAGCGTAGAAGGGACTAGTCACAATGAGCAGTTCTTC. This translates into CASSVEGTSHNEQFF. This chain joins TRBV9 and TRBJ2-1, with 8 bases aligning to TRBD2. Trimming took 0 bases from V and 5 from J; bases not matched to a gene: 4. Germline values: CDR1 SGDLS, CDR2 YYNGEE. This CDR3 comprises 15 residues.

V and J are TRBV7-9 and TRBJ2-3; the D gene is possibly TRBD1 (6 bases). The length of the CDR3 is 11 residues. Germline CDR1 and CDR2: SEHNR and FQNEAQ (reference sequence). The ends were cut back, 8 bases at V and 6 bases at J, with 9 bases in the middle. This CDR3 reads CASQGTDTQYF. The DNA for the CDR3 is TGTGCCAGCCAGGGGACGGATACGCAGTATTTT.

V gene TRBV7-9 combines with J gene TRBJ1-1; D remains unclear. The V gene lost 0 bases and the J gene lost 6 bases, with 11 bases spanning the gap. This CDR3 contains 14 residues. Germline CDR1 is SEHNR and CDR2 is FQNEAQ (reference sequence). The CDR3 loop reads CASSLARRDPEAFF. As DNA, the CDR3 is TGTGCCAGCAGCTTAGCCCGGAGAGATCCTGAAGCTTTCTTT. The variable domain in full, completed from reference TRBV7-9 and TRBJ1-1, reads DTGVSQNPRHKITKRGQNVTFRCDPISEHNRLYWYRQTLGQGPEFLTYFQNEAQLEKSRLLSDRFSAERPKGSFSTLEIQRTEQGDSAMYLCASSLARRDPEAFFGQGTRLTVV.

This clone showed up just once. The chain uses TRBV29-1 and TRBJ1-2; D may be TRBD1 (5 bases). Trimming stripped 2 bases from V and 4 bases from J, with 14 bases between. The CDR3 length is 14 residues. The V gene's germline CDR1 is SQVTM and CDR2 ANQGSEA. The CDR3 sequence: CSVESPTGAYGYTF. The CDR3, as DNA: TGCAGCGTTGAATCCCCCACAGGAGCCTATGGCTACACCTTC.

The chain combines TRBV19 with TRBJ1-1; 7 bases are a match to TRBD1. V shed 4 bases, J shed 5 bases, and the junction held 13 bases outside the gene matches. CDR1 and CDR2 (germline): LNHDA, SQIVND (reference sequence). CDR3 size: 16 residues. This CDR3 reads CASSNLRQGSRTEAFF. For the CDR3, the DNA is TGTGCCAGTAGTAACCTCCGACAGGGTTCCAGGACTGAAGCTTTCTTT.

The chain links TRBV7-2 to TRBJ1-2; 8 nucleotides line up with TRBD1. This CDR3 has 15 residues. Per germline, CDR1 SGHTA and CDR2 FQGNSA. V trimming: 5 bases; J trimming: 7 bases; junction bases outside the gene matches: 12. CDR3 sequence reads: CASSARSGGRGGYTF. In nucleotides, the CDR3 is TGTGCCAGCAGCGCACGGTCAGGGGGCCGGGGTGGCTACACCTTC.

The chain is built from TRBV7-3 and TRBJ2-2; tentatively, D is TRBD1 (6 bases). Germline V gene data show CDR1 as SGHTA and CDR2 as FQGTGA. Trimming cost V 2 bases and J 0 bases, with 10 bases left between them. This CDR3 comprises 16 residues. This CDR3 is CASSLAAGANTGELFF. DNA of the CDR3: TGTGCCAGCAGCTTAGCGGCAGGGGCGAACACCGGGGAGCTGTTTTTT.

This clone occurred many times. The chain recombines TRBV9 with TRBJ2-1, with 7 bases lining up with TRBD1. The CDR3 has 16 residues. The J segment lost 3 bases and the V segment lost 4 bases, leaving 10 bases of the junction unmatched. Germline V lookup: CDR1 SGDLS, CDR2 YYNGEE. CDR3 DNA sequence: TGTGCCAGCAGCCCACGTTGGACAGGCCTCTACAATGAGCAGTTCTTC. It is translated as CASSPRWTGLYNEQFF.

The chain links TRBV11-2 to TRBJ1-2; 7 bases are a match to TRBD1. Per the germline V gene, CDR1 is SGHAT and CDR2 is FQNNGV. CDR3 length equals 15 residues. Unmatched junction bases numbered 5, after V lost 4 bases and J lost 0 bases. The CDR3 here is CASSSLQGPNYGYTF. CDR3 sequence (DNA): TGTGCCAGCAGCTCACTACAGGGGCCTAACTATGGCTACACCTTC.

The chain has TRBV9 and TRBJ2-1, with D possibly matching TRBD1 (6 bases). Germline V lookup: CDR1 SGDLS, CDR2 YYNGEE. The V end lost 1 base, the J end lost 0 bases, and 11 bases lay between the germline ends. This CDR3 has 16 residues. The CDR3 spells CASSVYQGISYNEQFF. The DNA for the CDR3 is TGTGCCAGCAGCGTATATCAGGGGATCTCCTACAATGAGCAGTTCTTC.

The rearrangement joins TRBV11-2 to TRBJ2-7; TRBD2 might be the D (5 bases). The V gene's germline CDR1 is SGHAT and CDR2 FQNNGV. V lost 6 bases and J lost 4, with 19 bases in between. CDR3 size: 15 residues. The CDR3 DNA sequence: TGTGCCAGCAGTCCAGCGAGTTTTGGAGGATACGAGCAGTACTTC. Translating gives CASSPASFGGYEQYF. Variable domain in full (rest from reference TRBV11-2 and TRBJ2-7): EAGVAQSPRYKIIEKRQSVAFWCNPISGHATLYWYQQILGQGPKLLIQFQNNGVVDDSQLPKDRFSAERLKGVDSTLKIQPAKLEDSAVYLCASSPASFGGYEQYFGPGTRLTVT.

This chain links TRBV10-3 with TRBJ1-1; TRBD1 matches at 12 bases. V gave up 6 bases and J gave up 1 base; unmatched junction bases: 3. CDR3 length: 15 residues. The V gene's germline CDR1 is ENHRY and CDR2 SYGVKD. The CDR3 loop reads CAIRGQGAPNTEAFF. CDR3 coding DNA: TGTGCCATCAGGGGACAGGGGGCGCCGAACACTGAAGCTTTCTTT.